A selection of T cell receptor beta chains follows, all from one sample in a study of cytomegalovirus exposure and HLA in healthy donors. Only in-frame clones appear in the TCRdb table, and some are missing; sequencing was by immunoSEQ multiplex PCR. The repertoire holds roughly 150,000 clones, with more than 75% as singletons. Material for sequencing was PBMCs. These receptors were collected from a young woman in good health and CMV-seronegative. Each CDR3 is given with its conserved first and last residue. The D gene is left open where the match is weak. A row's size may be missing; if present it is once, few, many or a size class.

j_call: TRBJ2-7; v_call: TRBV11-2; d_call: TRBD2; clone_size: -; cdr3_nt: TGTGCCAGCAGATCTGAACGGGGGGGGACGCACTACGAGCAGTACTTC; cdr3_aa: CASRSERGGTHYEQYF
j_call: TRBJ1-3; v_call: TRBV21-1; d_call: -; clone_size: -; cdr3_nt: TGTGCCAGCGGGGGGGACAAACTTTTCTCTGGAAACACCATATATTTT; cdr3_aa: CASGGDKLFSGNTIYF
j_call: TRBJ1-2; v_call: TRBV7-2; d_call: -; clone_size: once; cdr3_nt: TGTGCCAGCAGCCCCGACAGAAACTATGGCTACACCTTC; cdr3_aa: CASSPDRNYGYTF
j_call: TRBJ1-2; v_call: TRBV4-3; d_call: -; clone_size: -; cdr3_nt: TGCGCCAGCAGCCAAGAGCGGGGTTCTTTGTATGGCTACACCTTC; cdr3_aa: CASSQERGSLYGYTF
j_call: TRBJ2-5; v_call: TRBV7-2; d_call: TRBD1; clone_size: -; cdr3_nt: TGTGCCAGCACCCAACAGGGGGCGCGGGAGACCCAGTACTTC; cdr3_aa: CASTQQGARETQYF
j_call: TRBJ2-2; v_call: TRBV10-3; d_call: TRBD2; clone_size: few; cdr3_nt: TGTGCCATCAGTGGGGCGGGGGGACTACTCACCGGGGAGCTGTTTTTT; cdr3_aa: CAISGAGGLLTGELFF
j_call: TRBJ2-2; v_call: TRBV4-2; d_call: TRBD2; clone_size: -; cdr3_nt: TGTGCCAGCAGCCGAATACCGGGACTAGCGGGAGCCGGCGGGGAGCTGTTTTTT; cdr3_aa: CASSRIPGLAGAGGELFF
j_call: TRBJ2-1; v_call: TRBV6-1; d_call: -; clone_size: -; cdr3_nt: TGTGCCAGCAGGGGGCCTAGGGGCAATGAGCAGTTCTTC; cdr3_aa: CASRGPRGNEQFF
j_call: TRBJ2-3; v_call: TRBV11-3; d_call: TRBD2; clone_size: -; cdr3_nt: TGTGCCAGCAGCCAAGGACTAGCTTTGGATACGCAGTATTTT; cdr3_aa: CASSQGLALDTQYF
j_call: TRBJ1-2; v_call: TRBV28; d_call: -; clone_size: -; cdr3_nt: TGTGCCAGCAGTTCCGGAGGCCAGAGCTATGGCTACACCTTC; cdr3_aa: CASSSGGQSYGYTF
j_call: TRBJ2-4; v_call: TRBV4-1; d_call: -; clone_size: -; cdr3_nt: TGCGCCAGCAGCCTGGGGGCAGGGAAAACCACCAAAAACATTCAGTACTTC; cdr3_aa: CASSLGAGKTTKNIQYF
j_call: TRBJ1-5; v_call: TRBV27; d_call: -; clone_size: -; cdr3_nt: TGTGCCAGCAGTCCTGCGGCAGGGAATCCCCAGCCCCAGCATTTT; cdr3_aa: CASSPAAGNPQPQHF
j_call: TRBJ1-2; v_call: TRBV4-3; d_call: TRBD1; clone_size: -; cdr3_nt: TGCGCCAGCAGCCAAAACAGGGGACTTAACTATGGCTACACCTTC; cdr3_aa: CASSQNRGLNYGYTF
j_call: TRBJ1-5; v_call: TRBV4-2; d_call: -; clone_size: -; cdr3_nt: TGTGCCAGCAGCCCCCTGGACGGACCGGGGGGTAATCAGCCCCAGCATTTT; cdr3_aa: CASSPLDGPGGNQPQHF
j_call: TRBJ2-1; v_call: TRBV9; d_call: -; clone_size: -; cdr3_nt: TGTGCCAGCAGCGTAGCCTCCAGGACTGACAATGAGCAGTTCTTC; cdr3_aa: CASSVASRTDNEQFF
j_call: TRBJ1-2; v_call: TRBV7-8; d_call: TRBD1; clone_size: -; cdr3_nt: TGTGCCAGCAGCCCCGGGACAGGGCATGGCTACACCTTC; cdr3_aa: CASSPGTGHGYTF
j_call: TRBJ1-1; v_call: TRBV7-9; d_call: -; clone_size: -; cdr3_nt: TGTGCCAGCAGCTCTCTACGGGGGAGGACTGAAGCTTTCTTT; cdr3_aa: CASSSLRGRTEAFF
j_call: TRBJ2-2; v_call: TRBV9; d_call: -; clone_size: -; cdr3_nt: TGTGCCAGCAGCCGACAAAACACCGGGGAGCTGTTTTTT; cdr3_aa: CASSRQNTGELFF
j_call: TRBJ1-2; v_call: TRBV5-4; d_call: TRBD1; clone_size: -; cdr3_nt: TGTGCCAGCAGGTCCGGGACAGCCTACTACACCTTC; cdr3_aa: CASRSGTAYYTF
j_call: TRBJ2-3; v_call: TRBV9; d_call: -; clone_size: -; cdr3_nt: TGTGCCAGCAGCGAGAACCTAGCAGATACGCAGTATTTT; cdr3_aa: CASSENLADTQYF
j_call: TRBJ1-5; v_call: TRBV4-1; d_call: TRBD1; clone_size: -; cdr3_nt: TGCGCCAGCAGCCAAGAGCCGACAACAGGGGGCCTCAATCAGCCCCAGCATTTT; cdr3_aa: CASSQEPTTGGLNQPQHF
j_call: TRBJ2-6; v_call: TRBV30; d_call: -; clone_size: -; cdr3_nt: TGTGCCTGGAGTTTGGCAGCGTCTGGGGCCAACGTCCTGACTTTC; cdr3_aa: CAWSLAASGANVLTF
j_call: TRBJ2-1; v_call: TRBV7-9; d_call: TRBD1; clone_size: -; cdr3_nt: TGTGCCAGCAGCTCGGGACAGGGGGCTAATGAGCAGTTCTTC; cdr3_aa: CASSSGQGANEQFF
j_call: TRBJ2-7; v_call: TRBV14; d_call: TRBD1; clone_size: -; cdr3_nt: TGTGCCAGCAGCCAGACAGGGGGCCCGAGGGAGCAGTACTTC; cdr3_aa: CASSQTGGPREQYF
j_call: TRBJ2-7; v_call: TRBV5-4; d_call: TRBD1; clone_size: once; cdr3_nt: TGTGCCAGCAGCACGCCGGGACAGGGGACCGAGCAGTACTTC; cdr3_aa: CASSTPGQGTEQYF
j_call: TRBJ2-7; v_call: TRBV6-5; d_call: -; clone_size: -; cdr3_nt: TGTGCCAGCAGTTACGGGCAGGGCAGCTACGAGCAGTACTTC; cdr3_aa: CASSYGQGSYEQYF
j_call: TRBJ2-1; v_call: TRBV27; d_call: TRBD2; clone_size: -; cdr3_nt: TGTGCCAGCAGCTTCTTAGCGGGAGGGCGGGGTGAGCAGTTCTTC; cdr3_aa: CASSFLAGGRGEQFF
j_call: TRBJ2-7; v_call: TRBV11-2; d_call: TRBD2; clone_size: few; cdr3_nt: TGTGCCAGCAGCTTCTGGACTAGCGCCTACGAGCAGTACTTC; cdr3_aa: CASSFWTSAYEQYF
j_call: TRBJ1-4; v_call: TRBV21-1; d_call: -; clone_size: -; cdr3_nt: TGTGCCAGCAGCCCGAATGAAAAACTGTTTTTT; cdr3_aa: CASSPNEKLFF